This TCR beta chain was sequenced for a study of T-cell reconstitution after alpha-beta-depleted transplantation in children. Findings of the study overall: T-cell counts and diversity were attributed mostly to newly produced T cells one year after transplant. At day 60, the high TCRbeta diversity found in some patients originated from recipient T cells and thymic progenitors that had survived. As was reported, about two months after transplant, alpha-beta T cells came from several hundred expanded graft clones.

The table lists this clonotype with many counts. The antigen is not known. The TCRbeta library was prepared with unique molecular identifiers. MiXCR was run by TCRdb on the PCR reads, yielding one entry per CDR3 protein. The data hold roughly 670,000 distinct CDR3 sequences, with 10% to 15% observed a single time. Looked up from germline, CDR1 is DFQATT and CDR2 is SNEGSKA (reference sequence). The CDR3 contains 12 residues. V was trimmed by 5 bases and J by 5 bases, leaving 12 bases between them. The chain is built from TRBV20-1 and TRBJ2-5, with D maybe TRBD2 (5 bases). Source: PBMCs, taken before TCRalphabeta/CD19-depleted stem cell transplant. The receptor was derived from a girl aged 2-10 years with congenital amegakaryocytic thrombocytopenia, due to receive a stem cell transplant. The DNA for the CDR3 is TGCAGTGCTTCGGACTCGAGGGAGACCCAGTACTTC. It specifies CSASDSRETQYF.